This T cell receptor (beta chain) was sequenced during a study of identical twins. The germline V gene has CDR1 SGHRS and CDR2 YFSETQ. This CDR3 has 14 amino acids. Unique molecular identifiers were present on the cDNA, and a universal primer site came from template switching. MiXCR, run by TCRdb on the 5' RACE reads, gives a single entry per CDR3 protein. In the table there are 1.5 million or so distinct CDR3 sequences, about 31% of which are singletons. Sequenced: cord blood. This chain joins TRBV5-1 and TRBJ2-4; TRBD1 might be the D (5 bases). The last part of the DNA fits TRBJ2-7 better; the J call may be wrong. The receptor's source is a newborn girl in good health. CDR3 amino acids: CASSAVGQTYEQYF. DNA of the CDR3: TGCGCCAGCAGCGCGGTGGGGCAGACCTACGAGCAGTACTTC.